This passage covers 9 T cell receptor beta chains from one sample sequenced in a study of T cells in Graves' hyperthyroidism and ophthalmopathy. The source material, RNA transcripts, was used to amplify TCR beta CDR3 regions. HTBI primers were employed in a first-round RT-PCR of the TCR CDR3. MiXCR, run by TCRdb on the multiplex PCR reads, gives a single entry per CDR3 protein. The sample has a few hundred thousand distinct CDR3 sequences, roughly 50% seen once. Material: peripheral blood or thyroid tissue (not recorded which). The receptors shown here come from a woman between 18 and 30 years old with Graves' hyperthyroidism.

This chain joins TRBV10-3 and TRBJ1-6; possible D gene TRBD1, 6 bases. The CDR3 length is 15 residues. Trimming removed 5 bases from V and 7 bases from J, with 15 bases in between. CDR1 is ENHRY, CDR2 SYGVKD, per germline. The CDR3 DNA is TGTGCCATCAGTCCCACAGGGTCGGGCAATTCACCCCTCCACTTT. Its translation: CAISPTGSGNSPLHF.

This clonotype was recorded many times. The chain recombines TRBV10-3 with TRBJ1-1, with D possibly matching TRBD1 (6 bases). This CDR3 is built from 14 residues. Trimming shortened V by 2 bases and J by 1 base, and 8 bases separated the two germline ends. Germline CDR1 reads ENHRY; CDR2 reads SYGVKD. CDR3 in amino acids: CAISEAGANTEAFF. DNA of the CDR3: TGTGCCATCAGTGAGGCAGGGGCGAACACTGAAGCTTTCTTT.

This clonotype was detected many times. V usage is TRBV24-1 and J usage is TRBJ1-5, with 8 bases lining up with TRBD1. The CDR3 has 14 residues. Losses at the gene ends were 6 bases for V and 6 bases for J; bases not matched to a gene: 6. Germline V gives CDR1 KGHDR, CDR2 SFDVKD. The CDR3 is CATSRTGIFQPQHF. The CDR3 DNA reads as TGTGCCACCAGTAGGACAGGGATTTTTCAGCCCCAGCATTTT.

The chain couples TRBV7-9 to TRBJ1-1; D is uncertain. This CDR3 region has 16 residues. Germline V gives CDR1 SEHNR, CDR2 FQNEAQ (reference sequence). V lost 6 bases and J 0 bases, leaving 17 bases between the germline ends. The CDR3 spells CASSYGSGLMNTEAFF. DNA of the CDR3: TGTGCCAGCAGTTATGGGTCAGGACTTATGAACACTGAAGCTTTCTTT.

The chain combines TRBV7-2 with TRBJ2-2; D not certain. V was cut by 5 bases and J by 5 bases, with 15 bases left in between. This CDR3 is 15 amino acids long. Germline CDR1 and CDR2: SGHTA and FQGNSA. CDR3 region: CASSPGASPTGELFF. In DNA form, the CDR3 reads TGTGCCAGCAGCCCCGGTGCGAGCCCTACCGGGGAGCTGTTTTTT.

To note about this clonotype: This may stem from a read error, because a much larger clone lies one nucleotide away. The chain uses TRBV10-3 and TRBJ1-2; perhaps TRBD1 as D (6 bases). Per germline, CDR1 ENHRY and CDR2 SYGVKD. V lost 10 bases, J lost 6 bases, and 24 bases lay in between. The CDR3 has 15 residues. The CDR3 DNA reads as TGTGCCAGCAGCTTGGTGGCAGGGGCTGACCATGGCTACACCTTC. Translation gives CASSLVAGADHGYTF.

V is TRBV11-2 and J is TRBJ1-1, with no clear D. The ends were cut back, 8 bases at V and 1 base at J, with 11 bases in the middle. The V gene's germline CDR1 is SGHAT and CDR2 FQNNGV. This CDR3 is built from 13 residues. CDR3 region: CASSPWQNTEAFF. CDR3 bases: TGTGCCAGCTCACCGTGGCAGAACACTGAAGCTTTCTTT.

V gene TRBV2 combines with J gene TRBJ1-2; TRBD1 aligns across 7 bases. J gave up 2 bases and V 5 bases, and 11 bases lay outside the gene matches. The germline CDR1 and CDR2 sequences are SNHLY and FYNNEI. This CDR3 is built from 16 residues. CDR3 in amino acids: CASSNRDSPTNYGYTF. The CDR3 DNA is TGTGCCAGCAGTAACCGGGACAGCCCAACAAACTATGGCTACACCTTC.

The gene calls are TRBV7-9 and TRBJ2-2, with D perhaps matching TRBD1 (5 bases). From germline, CDR1 is SEHNR and CDR2 FQNEAQ (reference sequence). The CDR3 is 12 residues long. Trimming took 5 bases from V and 9 from J, leaving 10 bases between them. The CDR3 here is CASSLMDRELFF. CDR3 nucleotide sequence: TGTGCCAGCAGCCTGATGGACAGGGAGCTGTTTTTT.